The subject of this entry is one T cell receptor beta chain. The antigen is not known. The sample comes from a study of T cell repertoires in cytomegalovirus infection. Study information: CMV epitopes that were recently identified and HLA-C-restricted were used alongside well-studied HLA-B-restricted ones. Both a matching HLA type and CMV infection were indicated by public TCR beta signatures.

In germline, CDR1 is MDHEN, CDR2 SYDVKM. V gave up 2 bases and J gave up 3 bases, with 12 bases separating them. The CDR3 runs to 15 residues. TCRdb called the reads again in MiXCR, with one record for every CDR3 protein. The table lists about 900,000 distinct CDR3 sequences, approximately 33% of them singletons. The TCR comes from a human donor in good health (CMV status not recorded). Some clones in this sample may be carry-over from other donors' samples. The J gene is TRBJ2-3, the V gene TRBV28; D not resolved. The input for sequencing was cultured CD8+ T cells from PBMCs, taken from culture after CMV antigen stimulation. Here the CDR3 DNA reads TGTGCCAGCAGTTTAGGCGTAGGGCCGACAGATACGCAGTATTTT. Translating gives CASSLGVGPTDTQYF.